A single T cell receptor beta chain is shown here with its context. The data belong to a study of T cells in Graves' hyperthyroidism and ophthalmopathy. This CDR3 comprises 15 residues. J lost 0 bases, V lost 5 bases, and 5 bases had no gene match. Germline V gives CDR1 LNHNV, CDR2 YYDKDF (reference sequence). What was amplified from RNA transcripts were TCR beta CDR3 regions. Initially, a first-round RT-PCR of the TCR CDR3 employed the HTBI primer set. MiXCR was run by TCRdb on the multiplex PCR reads, yielding one entry per CDR3 protein. The profile shows roughly 170,000 distinct CDR3 sequences, 9.4% of them singletons. Exclusions: uncontrolled infection, other autoimmune disease, pregnancy, lactation.

The sample consisted of blood. This TCR was recovered from a woman aged 18-30 years with Graves' hyperthyroidism that later progressed to Graves' ophthalmopathy. This chain connects TRBV15 to TRBJ2-3; TRBD1 agrees at 7 bases. The CDR3 bases are TGTGCCACCAGCCTAGACAGGGACAGCACAGATACGCAGTATTTT. Residues: CATSLDRDSTDTQYF.